The T cell receptor (beta chain) under discussion was sequenced for a study of blood T cells in healthy people across ages. This clonotype was seen more than once but under ten times. Its target is unknown. Germline V CDR1 and CDR2: SNHLY, FYNNEI. This CDR3 has 13 residues. A J-beta primer mix and a sample-barcoded 5' primer were used in a second PCR of roughly 6 to 12 cycles. TCRdb passed the 5' RACE reads through MiXCR, listing each CDR3 protein once. The sample consists of some 1.5 million distinct CDR3 sequences, 28% of them appearing once. Study-wide results and caveats: Whereas aged donors had fewer naive CD4+ cells, long-lived donors had more of them and higher diversity.

This sequence joins TRBV2 and TRBJ2-5; D unresolved. The better agreement between TRBJ2-7 and the DNA end casts doubt on the J call. Material for sequencing was blood. The receptor comes from a woman under 40 in good health. The CDR3 sequence is CASRDPSPYEQYF. The DNA of the CDR3 is TGTGCCAGCAGGGACCCCAGTCCCTACGAGCAGTACTTC.